The sequence of this T cell receptor (beta chain) was determined in a study of T cell responses to AZD1222 COVID-19 vaccine. Method: immunoSEQ multiplex PCR; TCRdb's copy keeps in-frame clones and lacks some. The sample contains 110,000 to 150,000 clones, about 90% of which appear only once. Study-level findings and limits: Along spike, vaccine-associated CD4 TCRs were found throughout, with dominance at 160-218 and 743-854. Donors, mostly white British, included more females; clonal diversity was possibly underestimated. Unmutated regions of variants are reportedly targeted by nearly half of spike-specific TCRs.

As to this clone: What it binds is not known.

The germline V gene has CDR1 MDHEN and CDR2 SYDVKM. The CDR3 spans 16 residues. Trimming at V came to 2 bases and at J to 4 bases, leaving 6 bases not matched to a gene. The chain links TRBV28 to TRBJ1-2; TRBD1 matches 11 bases. The sequenced sample was peripheral blood, obtained 28 days after the second AZD1222 dose. This clonotype was sampled from an adult who received the AZD1222 COVID-19 vaccine. The CDR3 sequence is CASSLRDRGRVYGYTF. CDR3 DNA: TGTGCCAGCAGTTTAAGGGACAGGGGGAGGGTCTATGGCTACACCTTC.